The 20 T cell receptor beta chains below come from one sample, sequenced in a study of PD-1 blockade in classical Hodgkin lymphoma. The time point here: cycle 4 day 1 (C4D1), after 6 weeks of nivolumab. All patients relapsed after autologous stem cell transplantation, and brentuximab vedotin exposure varied. Magnetic negative selection of thawed PBMCs was the method by which CD4+ T cells were purified. Some clones are missing from TCRdb's copy, which holds only in-frame ones; the method was immunoSEQ multiplex PCR. The sample shows 27,000 or so clones, around 85% of them seen only once. The specimen was CD4+ T cells from blood, collected before the fourth cycle of nivolumab. These receptors were taken from a human donor with classical Hodgkin lymphoma.

The chain is built from TRBV6-4 and TRBJ1-1; perhaps TRBD1 as D (6 bases). CDR3 length: 14 residues. Between the trimmed V and J ends, which lost 9 bases and 4 bases, there was a span of 18 bases. CDR1 is MRHNA, CDR2 SNTAGT, per germline. This chain's CDR3 is CASKLTETGTEAFF. The CDR3 nucleotides are TGTGCCAGTAAATTAACGGAGACAGGCACTGAAGCTTTCTTT.

The J gene is TRBJ1-2, the V gene TRBV6-6, with D maybe TRBD1 (6 bases). V was shortened by 6 bases and J by 6 bases, with 14 bases between the two germline ends. Germline V CDR1 and CDR2: MNHNY, SVGAGI (reference sequence). There are 13 residues in the CDR3. The CDR3 DNA sequence: TGTGCCAGCAGCCCCCTCGGGGGCCATGGCTACACCTTC. This codes for CASSPLGGHGYTF.

This sequence joins TRBV7-9 and TRBJ2-7; no clear D gene. The CDR3 has 14 residues. Trimming removed 1 base at V and 3 bases at J, with 10 bases between. Germline V gives CDR1 SEHNR, CDR2 FQNEAQ (reference sequence). The CDR3 spells CASSLGGSLYEQYF. The DNA for the CDR3 is TGTGCCAGCAGCTTAGGTGGCAGCCTCTACGAGCAGTACTTC.

J is TRBJ2-1 and V is TRBV30, with D perhaps assigned TRBD1 or TRBD2 (5 bases each). Trimming left V 2 bases short and J 2 bases short, with 13 bases between. Germline assignment: CDR1 GTSNPN and CDR2 SVGIG (reference sequence). The CDR3 is made up of 15 amino acids. CDR3 sequence (DNA): TGTGCCTGGAGTTTGGTCCAGGGACCCTACAATGAGCAGTTCTTC. Its translation is CAWSLVQGPYNEQFF.

The gene calls are TRBV10-3 and TRBJ2-7; TRBD2 is a possible D gene (5 bases). This CDR3 contains 14 residues. Germline loops: CDR1 ENHRY, CDR2 SYGVKD. Trimming pared 0 bases from V and 0 bases from J, leaving 6 bases between. CDR3 protein: CAISESLASYEQYF. The CDR3 DNA follows: TGTGCCATCAGTGAGTCGCTAGCCTCCTACGAGCAGTACTTC.

Note on this clone: One end of the junction fails to match germline, which may point to a read error. The chain links TRBV7-9 to TRBJ2-2; perhaps TRBD2 as D (5 bases). This CDR3 is 14 amino acids long. Germline V gene data show CDR1 as SEHNR and CDR2 as FQNEAQ (reference sequence). The CDR3 spells CASSLSGNPGELFF. The CDR3 coding sequence is TGTGCCAGCAGCTTATCCGGGAACCCCGGGGAGCTGTTTTTT.

The gene calls are TRBV19 and TRBJ1-2, with TRBD1 as a possible D gene (5 bases). Germline CDR1 is LNHDA and CDR2 is SQIVND (reference sequence). Trimming left V 7 bases short and J 1 base short, with 16 bases between. CDR3 size: 15 residues. As DNA, the CDR3 is TGTGCCAGTACACTGCGGGACGGCCTTAACTATGGCTACACCTTC. Translation: CASTLRDGLNYGYTF.

The CDR3 nucleotides are TGCGCCAGCAGGGCAGGGGCAGTTAATCAGCCCCAGCATTTT. Translating gives CASRAGAVNQPQHF. This rearrangement joins TRBV10-2 to TRBJ1-5, with D possibly being TRBD1 (6 bases). Germline assignment: CDR1 WSHSY and CDR2 SAAADI. The V end lost 6 bases, the J end lost 4 bases, and 13 bases lay between the germline ends. CDR3 length equals 14 residues.

This clone was found once. The rearrangement uses TRBV5-1 and TRBJ2-7; D possibly matches TRBD1 or TRBD2 (5 bases each). Trimming left V 2 bases short and J 6 bases short, with 18 bases between. The CDR3 has 15 amino acids. Germline values: CDR1 SGHRS, CDR2 YFSETQ. The CDR3 region is CASSLLGTLQGEQYF. The DNA for the CDR3 is TGCGCCAGCAGCTTACTAGGGACCTTACAAGGCGAGCAGTACTTC.

The genes are TRBV23-1 and TRBJ2-7; 7 bases are a match to TRBD1. TRBV23-1 has ORF status, its function being uncertain. Trimming cost V 0 bases and J 5 bases; bases outside gene matches: 10. This CDR3 comprises 16 residues. The CDR3 DNA reads as TGCGCCAGCAGTCAATCAGGCAAGGGGGCGGACGACGAGCAGTACTTC. Protein: CASSQSGKGADDEQYF.

A few counts support this clone. The V and J genes are TRBV11-2 and TRBJ2-7; D is ambiguous. Trimming stripped 8 bases from V and 2 bases from J, with 13 bases between. Germline CDR1 SGHAT, CDR2 FQNNGV. The CDR3 sequence is 13 residues long. The CDR3 nucleotides are TGTGCCAGCCGCCCACCCAGCGCCTACGAGCAGTACTTC. It specifies CASRPPSAYEQYF.

A note on this clone: Other DNA sequences from this sample encode an identical CDR3 as well. In nucleotides, the CDR3 is TGTGCCAGTAGTATAGGGCGGGAGACCCAGTACTTC. Translated, it gives CASSIGRETQYF. The genes are TRBV19 and TRBJ2-5; D uncertain. The CDR3 is 12 amino acids. V was shortened by 1 base and J by 5 bases, with 5 bases between the two germline ends. Germline lookup yields CDR1 LNHDA and CDR2 SQIVND (reference sequence).

The chain has TRBV6-5 and TRBJ2-2; D perhaps matches TRBD2 (6 bases). CDR1 is MNHEY and CDR2 is SVGAGI in the germline V gene. This CDR3 has 16 amino acids. With 0 bases removed from V and 5 bases from J, the gap between germline ends came to 13 bases. The CDR3 region is CASSYSIGGGTGELFF. In DNA, the CDR3 is TGTGCCAGCAGTTACTCGATTGGGGGAGGAACCGGGGAGCTGTTTTTT.

This clone appeared once. The chain recombines TRBV2 with TRBJ2-1, with unresolved D. CDR3 length: 15 residues. Germline V CDR1 and CDR2: SNHLY, FYNNEI. V lost 6 bases and J lost 6, with 18 bases in between. CDR3 amino acids: CASRKEWGPGNEQFF. The DNA for the CDR3 is TGTGCCAGCAGAAAAGAATGGGGTCCGGGCAATGAGCAGTTCTTC.

This clone was recorded once. The chain employs TRBV25-1 and TRBJ1-5, with 8 positions matching TRBD1. The germline V gene has CDR1 MGHDK and CDR2 SYGVNS. V trimming: 5 bases; J trimming: 3 bases; junction bases outside the gene matches: 6. The CDR3 loop spans 15 amino acids. The CDR3 region has the DNA TGTGCCAGCAGTCAGGGGGCGGCCCCCAATCAGCCCCAGCATTTT. This translates into CASSQGAAPNQPQHF.

The chain is built from TRBV4-1 and TRBJ1-3; D gene uncertain. Per germline, CDR1 MGHRA and CDR2 YSYEKL. This CDR3 has 17 residues. Trimming pared 0 bases from V and 0 bases from J, leaving 12 bases between. The CDR3, as DNA: TGCGCCAGCAGCCAAGATCATCCCAATAGCTCTGGAAACACCATATATTTT. Protein sequence: CASSQDHPNSSGNTIYF.

This chain links TRBV28 with TRBJ2-5; 8 bases map to TRBD1. Germline CDR1 MDHEN, CDR2 SYDVKM. The CDR3 runs to 14 residues. The V gene end was trimmed by 5 bases and the J gene end by 5 bases; junction bases not matched to a gene: 7. CDR3: CASSPGQGWETQYF. The CDR3 DNA reads as TGTGCCAGCAGTCCCGGACAGGGTTGGGAGACCCAGTACTTC. Full variable domain (outside the CDR3, taken from reference TRBV28 and TRBJ2-5): DVKVTQSSRYLVKRTGEKVFLECVQDMDHENMFWYRQDPGLGLRLIYFSYDVKMKEKGDIPEGYSVSREKKERFSLILESASTNQTSMYLCASSPGQGWETQYFGPGTRLLVL.

This clone has a handful of counts. This chain joins TRBV5-1 and TRBJ1-5; no firm D call. In germline, CDR1 is SGHRS, CDR2 YFSETQ. The CDR3 sequence is 14 residues long. Trimming removed 4 bases at V and 11 bases at J, with 19 bases between. The CDR3 is CASSPDPLKRTQHF. The CDR3 DNA reads TGCGCCAGCAGCCCGGACCCGCTAAAGAGGACCCAGCATTTT.

This clone was seen once. V and J are TRBV19 and TRBJ1-4; no definite D call. Per the germline V gene, CDR1 is LNHDA and CDR2 is SQIVND (reference sequence). Trimming took 3 bases from V and 0 from J, leaving 26 bases between them. CDR3 length: 21 amino acids. CDR3 loop: CASSIPLILAPDLTTNEKLFF. Written as DNA, the CDR3 is TGTGCCAGTAGTATCCCCCTCATTTTGGCACCGGACCTTACAACTAATGAAAAACTGTTTTTT.

The chain employs TRBV18 and TRBJ1-2; D is possibly TRBD1 (6 bases). The CDR3 runs 14 residues. Germline V gives CDR1 KGHSH, CDR2 LQKENI. The V and J ends lost 6 bases and 2 bases respectively, with 13 bases between them. The DNA for the CDR3 is TGTGCCAGCTCCCCGAACAGGGTGAACTATGGCTACACCTTC. Amino acids: CASSPNRVNYGYTF.